This is a list of T cell receptor beta chains from one sample in a study of cytomegalovirus exposure and HLA in healthy donors. Sequencing used immunoSEQ multiplex PCR; TCRdb keeps in-frame clones, though not all of them. This table holds 95,000 to 150,000 clones, around 77% found once. Sequencing was carried out using PBMCs. The receptor source for this set is a man aged 18 to 30 in good health and CMV-seropositive. The CDR3 runs from the conserved cysteine through the conserved F or W. The D gene is left open where the match is weak. Clone sizes are given selectively: once, few, many, or a class where the clone is expanded.

NA,TRBD1,TRBJ2-1,TRBV6-5,TGTGCCAGCAATCTACAGGGGTCTCCCTACAATGAGCAGTTCTTC,CASNLQGSPYNEQFF
NA,TRBD1,TRBJ2-1,TRBV19,TGTGCCAGTAGTAAGGGACAGGTCGTCTACAATGAGCAGTTCTTC,CASSKGQVVYNEQFF
NA,TRBD1,TRBJ1-2,TRBV28,TGTGCCAGCAGTCCCGGACAGGGAATATTCTATGGCTACACCTTC,CASSPGQGIFYGYTF
NA,TRBD1,TRBJ1-3,TRBV9,TGTGCCAGCAGCGTGGGGGACAGGGTGGGATACACCATATATTTT,CASSVGDRVGYTIYF
NA,TRBD1,TRBJ1-1,TRBV9,TGTGCCAGCAGCGCGAGCCTAGCCGGACAGGCTATGCGGTGGGGCACTGAAGCTTTCTTT,CASSASLAGQAMRWGTEAFF
NA,NA,TRBJ1-1,TRBV29-1,TGCAGCGTTGGAGGGGGTTTCTTT,CSVGGGFF
NA,NA,TRBJ1-5,TRBV10-1,TGCGCCAGCAGTGAGTTTCTGATAGGACTGACGAATCAGCCCCAGCATTTT,CASSEFLIGLTNQPQHF
few,NA,TRBJ2-7,TRBV30,TGTGCCTGGAGTCAGGGGAGATACGAGCAGTACTTC,CAWSQGRYEQYF
NA,NA,TRBJ2-7,TRBV18,TGTGCCAGCTCACGGGATTCGGGAGAGCAGTACTTC,CASSRDSGEQYF
NA,TRBD1,TRBJ2-1,TRBV30,TGTGCCTGGATTAGAAGACAGGGGTTATTCTACAATGAGCAGTTCTTC,CAWIRRQGLFYNEQFF
NA,TRBD1,TRBJ1-1,TRBV5-1,TGCGCCAGCAGCACAGGGACAGGGCTAACTGAAGCTTTCTTT,CASSTGTGLTEAFF
once,TRBD1,TRBJ2-3,TRBV7-9,TGTTCCAGCAGCTCCCCAGCCGACAGGGAAGTTAGCACAGATACGCAGTATTTT,CSSSSPADREVSTDTQYF
NA,NA,TRBJ2-7,TRBV5-1,TGCGCCAGCAGCTCTTGGGAAGGCCAGGGTAGGGCCTACGAGCAGTACTTC,CASSSWEGQGRAYEQYF
NA,TRBD2,TRBJ2-2,TRBV7-2,TGTGCCAGCAGCCGAGGACTAGCGGGGGTCGGGGAGCTGTTTTTT,CASSRGLAGVGELFF
few,TRBD2,TRBJ2-1,TRBV7-9,TGTGCCAGCAGCTTAAGGAGACTAGCGGGAGTAGGCTACAATGAGCAGTTCTTC,CASSLRRLAGVGYNEQFF
few,TRBD1,TRBJ1-1,TRBV27,TGTGCCAGCAACCGACAGGGCCCTAACACTGAAGCTTTCTTT,CASNRQGPNTEAFF
NA,TRBD1,TRBJ1-2,TRBV10-1,TGCGCCAGCAGTGGTGACAGGGTTAACTATGGCTACACCTTC,CASSGDRVNYGYTF
NA,TRBD1,TRBJ1-1,TRBV18,TGTGCCAGCTCAACGGGACAGGCGAACACTGAAGCTTTCTTT,CASSTGQANTEAFF
NA,NA,TRBJ1-2,TRBV19,TGTGCCAGTACCCAAATCCGGGGAGAATATGGCTACACCTTC,CASTQIRGEYGYTF
NA,TRBD1,TRBJ2-7,TRBV27,TGTGCCAGCAGTTTATCCCAGGGGGCAAACTACGAGCAGTACTTC,CASSLSQGANYEQYF
once,NA,TRBJ1-1,TRBV7-6,TGTGCCAGCAGCCCCGGGGGCACTGAAGCTTTCTTT,CASSPGGTEAFF
few,NA,TRBJ1-1,TRBV5-4,TGTGCCAGCAGCCAAGCTGTTACGGACAGGAACACTGAAGCTTTCTTT,CASSQAVTDRNTEAFF
few,NA,TRBJ1-5,TRBV28,TGTGCCAGCAGTAGGACAGAAATCAATCAGCCCCAGCATTTT,CASSRTEINQPQHF
NA,NA,TRBJ1-1,TRBV19,TGTGCCAGTAGTATCGACAGTTGGGGCGCTGAAGCTTTCTTT,CASSIDSWGAEAFF
NA,NA,TRBJ2-5,TRBV7-9,TGTGCCAGCAGCTTACCCGTAGACGACAGTCCGTACCAAGAGACCCAGTACTTC,CASSLPVDDSPYQETQYF
NA,TRBD2,TRBJ2-1,TRBV13,TGTGCCAGCAGCGCGGGACTAGCGGTTTACAATGAGCAGTTCTTC,CASSAGLAVYNEQFF
NA,NA,TRBJ1-1,TRBV29-1,TGCAGCGTTCGGACTTTGAACACTGAAGCTTTCTTT,CSVRTLNTEAFF
once,NA,TRBJ2-7,TRBV6-5,TGTGCCAGCAGTTCCGGACAAGAATACGAGCAGTACTTC,CASSSGQEYEQYF
NA,NA,TRBJ1-2,TRBV13,TGTGCCAGCAGCTTAGCGTCGACAGTCTATGGCTACACCTTC,CASSLASTVYGYTF
NA,TRBD1,TRBJ1-5,TRBV19,TGTGCCAGTAGTACCCCAAGTAGACAGGGCGGCCAGCCCCAGCATTTT,CASSTPSRQGGQPQHF
NA,TRBD2,TRBJ2-1,TRBV5-1,TGCGCCAGCAGCTTGTCGAATTGGCTAGCGGGAGGGCCCGACAATGAGCAGTTCTTC,CASSLSNWLAGGPDNEQFF
NA,TRBD2,TRBJ2-5,TRBV10-3,TGTGCCATCAGTGAGCGGGGACTAGCGGGAGGGCCGGGGGAGACCCAGTACTTC,CAISERGLAGGPGETQYF
once,TRBD1,TRBJ1-3,TRBV5-1,TGCGCCAGCAGCGCCCCGACAGGGCTATCCGAAAACACCATATATTTT,CASSAPTGLSENTIYF
few,NA,TRBJ1-1,TRBV19,TGTGCCAGTAGTATTGTGTTCGACACTGAAGCTTTCTTT,CASSIVFDTEAFF
NA,TRBD1,TRBJ2-7,TRBV7-6,TGTGCCAGCAGCCAAGCCGGGACAGGGGGCTACGAGCAGTACTTC,CASSQAGTGGYEQYF
NA,NA,TRBJ2-4,TRBV30,TGTGCCTGGGCAGCTGATCTTGGGCACAGTCAGTACTTC,CAWAADLGHSQYF
NA,NA,TRBJ2-7,TRBV4-1,TGCGCCAGCAGCCAAGAACATTCGGGCAGGGGATACGAGCAGTACTTC,CASSQEHSGRGYEQYF
NA,TRBD1,TRBJ1-1,TRBV19,TGTGCCAGTAGTATCACGGCAGGGGGGTTCACTGAAGCTTTCTTT,CASSITAGGFTEAFF
few,NA,TRBJ1-1,TRBV6-1,TGTGCCAGCCCAAGAGGGGCGGGGATGAACACTGAAGCTTTCTTT,CASPRGAGMNTEAFF